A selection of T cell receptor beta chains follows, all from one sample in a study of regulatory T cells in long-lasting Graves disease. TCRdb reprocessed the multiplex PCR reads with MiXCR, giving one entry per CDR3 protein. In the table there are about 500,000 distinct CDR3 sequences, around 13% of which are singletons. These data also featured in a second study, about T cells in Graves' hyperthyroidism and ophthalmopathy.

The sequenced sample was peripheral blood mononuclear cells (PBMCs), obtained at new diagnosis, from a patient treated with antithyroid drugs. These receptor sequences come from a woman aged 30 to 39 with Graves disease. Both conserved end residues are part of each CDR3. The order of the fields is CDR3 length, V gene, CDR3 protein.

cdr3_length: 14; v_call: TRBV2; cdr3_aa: CASSEWTGYYGYTF
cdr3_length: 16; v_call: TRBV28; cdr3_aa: CASSPAGTGGADTQYF
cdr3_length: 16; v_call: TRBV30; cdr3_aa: CAWSVWASGKAGELFF
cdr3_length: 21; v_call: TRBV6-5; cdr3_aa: CASSYPLWGQVQGAIHYGYTF
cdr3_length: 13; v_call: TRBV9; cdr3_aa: CASSVDHTDTQYF
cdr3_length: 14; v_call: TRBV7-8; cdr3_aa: CASSLVGLRDRYTF
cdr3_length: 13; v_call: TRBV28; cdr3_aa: CASSLAGHGEQYF
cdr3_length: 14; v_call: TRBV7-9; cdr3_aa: CASSFAHPNYGYTF
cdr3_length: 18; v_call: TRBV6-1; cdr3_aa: CASTLRPSSGSPGGELFF
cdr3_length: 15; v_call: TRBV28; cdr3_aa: CASSLGQGRGNEQFF